Below, 26 T cell receptor beta chains from the same sample are listed, as sequenced in a study of cytomegalovirus exposure and HLA in healthy donors. The PCR made use of 60 Vbeta and 13 Jbeta primers. Using immunoSEQ multiplex PCR, the repertoire was profiled, and TCRdb retains in-frame clones only, with some absent. The sample records some 200,000 clones, approximately 70% being singletons. Sequenced: PBMCs. The receptors come from a man in his forties in good health and CMV-seropositive.

CDR3 in amino acids: CASKTSGYYEQYF. The DNA for the CDR3 is TGTGCCAGCAAGACTAGCGGATACTACGAGCAGTACTTC. This chain uses TRBV2 with TRBJ2-7, with 9 bases matching TRBD2. CDR1 and CDR2 (germline): SNHLY, FYNNEI. Trimming at V came to 7 bases and at J to 3 bases, leaving 4 bases not matched to a gene. CDR3 size: 13 residues.

V is TRBV7-9 and J is TRBJ1-1, with D tentatively TRBD1 (5 bases). The CDR3 extends over 15 amino acids. V lost 5 bases to trimming and J lost 3 bases, with 16 bases between them. Germline CDR1 SEHNR, CDR2 FQNEAQ (reference sequence). The CDR3 sequence: CASSGAGGWDTEAFF. The CDR3 coding sequence is TGTGCCAGCAGCGGGGCGGGAGGGTGGGACACTGAAGCTTTCTTT.

J is TRBJ2-2 and V is TRBV7-8; 11 nucleotides align to TRBD2. Trimming took 6 bases from V and 6 from J; bases not matched to a gene: 9. The CDR3 covers 16 residues. The germline V gene has CDR1 SGHVS and CDR2 FQNEAQ. The CDR3 sequence is CASRISGGAMAGELFF. For the CDR3, the DNA is TGTGCCAGCAGAATTAGCGGGGGGGCAATGGCCGGGGAGCTGTTTTTT.

There are a few counts of this clone. This chain joins TRBV6-4 and TRBJ1-2, with 9 bases identical to TRBD1. CDR3 length equals 13 residues. V lost 3 bases and J lost 8; bases outside the gene matches: 4. The germline gives CDR1 MRHNA, CDR2 SNTAGT. Here the CDR3 reads CASSEVTGGGYTF. CDR3 nucleotide sequence: TGTGCCAGCAGTGAAGTTACAGGGGGCGGCTACACCTTC.

This clone is a singleton in its sample. The chain carries TRBV2 and TRBJ1-5; D gene uncertain. The CDR3 has 14 residues. Per the germline V gene, CDR1 is SNHLY and CDR2 is FYNNEI. V dropped 7 bases and J dropped 0 bases, with 10 bases sitting between them. The CDR3 loop reads CASTGAYSNQPQHF. CDR3 sequence (DNA): TGTGCCAGCACGGGAGCTTATAGCAATCAGCCCCAGCATTTT.

This chain connects TRBV27 to TRBJ1-5, with D uncertain. The V gene lost 3 bases and the J gene lost 4 bases, with 7 bases spanning the gap. This CDR3 has 13 residues. The germline gives CDR1 MNHEY, CDR2 SMNVEV (reference sequence). CDR3: CASSLWSNQPQHF. The CDR3 nucleotides are TGTGCCAGCAGTTTGTGGAGTAATCAGCCCCAGCATTTT.

V is TRBV7-9 and J is TRBJ1-6; 7 nucleotides line up with TRBD1. This CDR3 is built from 13 residues. Germline V gene data show CDR1 as SEHNR and CDR2 as FQNEAQ (reference sequence). V lost 5 bases to trimming and J lost 11 bases; unmatched junction nucleotides: 6. The CDR3 protein is CASSNRGRAPLHF. In DNA, the CDR3 is TGTGCCAGCAGCAACAGGGGAAGGGCACCCCTCCACTTT.

V is TRBV2 and J is TRBJ2-7, with D possibly being TRBD1 (5 bases). With 9 bases removed from V and 2 bases from J, the gap between germline ends came to 17 bases. The CDR3 is made up of 14 amino acids. Germline assignment: CDR1 SNHLY and CDR2 FYNNEI. CDR3 nucleotide sequence: TGTGCCAGTAAGGAGACAGAAACAACCTACGAGCAGTACTTC. It yields the protein CASKETETTYEQYF.

As for this clone: Its ends do not fully match the called genes, so a read error is possible. V gene TRBV5-1 combines with J gene TRBJ2-1; 9 bases map to TRBD1. The CDR3 length is 15 residues. Germline-derived CDR1 and CDR2 are SGHRS and YFSETQ. CDR3 nucleotides: TGCGCCAGCAGCATTGGACAGGGGTCCTATAATGAGCAGTTCTTC. It encodes CASSIGQGSYNEQFF.

This clone was seen more than once but under ten times. This chain links TRBV7-9 with TRBJ2-7; the match to TRBD1 covers 7 bases. The germline gives CDR1 SEHNR, CDR2 FQNEAQ (reference sequence). The CDR3 spans 13 residues. The ends lost 5 bases at V and 4 bases at J; junction bases unmatched: 5. CDR3 DNA: TGTGCCAGCAGCCCGGGACAGCTGTACGAGCAGTACTTC. Its translation is CASSPGQLYEQYF.

The chain has TRBV7-7 and TRBJ2-2; TRBD1 matches 7 bases. The CDR3 covers 14 residues. The V segment lost 7 bases and the J segment 2 bases; nucleotides outside the gene matches: 4. Germline-derived CDR1 and CDR2 are SSHAT and FNYEAQ (reference sequence). The CDR3 coding sequence is TGTGCCAGCACCCGGGACAGAAACACCGGGGAGCTGTTTTTT. Translating it yields CASTRDRNTGELFF.

The chain couples TRBV27 to TRBJ2-4; no definite D call. Trimming took off 3 bases at V and 10 bases at J, with 10 bases between the two ends. The CDR3 has 12 residues. CDR1 and CDR2 (germline): MNHEY, SMNVEV (reference sequence). The CDR3 sequence is CASSFLNGIQYF. DNA for the CDR3: TGTGCCAGCAGTTTTCTTAACGGTATTCAGTACTTC.

The gene calls are TRBV5-1 and TRBJ2-5; 10 nucleotides align to TRBD1. Germline CDR1 is SGHRS and CDR2 is YFSETQ. Germline trimming cut 2 bases from V and 1 base from J; bases unmatched to any gene: 2. The CDR3 consists of 15 residues. The chain's CDR3 is CASSFRTGGQETQYF. The DNA for the CDR3 is TGCGCCAGCAGCTTTCGGACAGGGGGCCAAGAGACCCAGTACTTC.

CDR3 coding DNA: TGCAGCGTTGAAGATCTCGGCAGGGGAGTCGGGGAGCTGTTTTTT. As protein: CSVEDLGRGVGELFF. The chain has TRBV29-1 and TRBJ2-2; D might be TRBD1 (6 bases). The CDR3 is 15 amino acids. Between the trimmed V and J ends, which lost 0 bases and 7 bases, there was a span of 15 bases. Per germline, CDR1 SQVTM and CDR2 ANQGSEA.

The chain has TRBV7-9 and TRBJ1-1; D possibly corresponds to TRBD1 (5 bases). This CDR3 is 16 amino acids long. The germline V gene encodes CDR1 SEHNR and CDR2 FQNEAQ (reference sequence). Trimming took off 5 bases at V and 1 base at J, with 17 bases between the two ends. The CDR3: CASSQRQSGGNTEAFF. Here the CDR3 DNA reads TGTGCCAGCAGCCAGAGACAGAGCGGGGGGAACACTGAAGCTTTCTTT.

V usage is TRBV7-9 and J usage is TRBJ2-7; 7 positions match TRBD1. Germline V gene lookup returns CDR1 SEHNR and CDR2 FQNEAQ (reference sequence). The trim removed 5 bases at V and 7 bases at J, leaving 2 bases unmatched. The CDR3 has 11 residues. The CDR3 DNA reads TGTGCCAGCAGCCCAGGGGGAGAGCAGTACTTC. Protein product: CASSPGGEQYF. Full variable domain (rest looked up from reference TRBV7-9 and TRBJ2-7): DTGVSQNPRHKITKRGQNVTFRCDPISEHNRLYWYRQTLGQGPEFLTYFQNEAQLEKSRLLSDRFSAERPKGSFSTLEIQRTEQGDSAMYLCASSPGGEQYFGPGTRLTVT.

The chain links TRBV7-8 to TRBJ1-2; TRBD1 agrees at 12 bases. The CDR3 totals 16 residues. The ends lost 4 bases at V and 7 bases at J; junction bases unmatched: 10. The germline CDR1 and CDR2 sequences are SGHVS and FQNEAQ. The CDR3: CASSYSSGTGGSGYTF. CDR3 nucleotide sequence: TGTGCCAGCAGCTACTCTTCCGGGACAGGGGGCTCTGGCTACACCTTC.

As regards this clone: An end of the junction does not agree with germline; a read error may underlie this. The chain combines TRBV20-1 with TRBJ1-2; the D gene is possibly TRBD1 (5 bases). Germline CDR1 DFQATT, CDR2 SNEGSKA (reference sequence). The CDR3 totals 11 residues. CDR3: CSAREGQGCTF. CDR3 coding DNA: TGCAGTGCTAGAGAGGGGCAGGGCTGCACCTTC.

The V call is TRBV11-2, the J call TRBJ1-3, with D tentatively TRBD1 (6 bases). The germline V gene encodes CDR1 SGHAT and CDR2 FQNNGV. Trimming cost V 5 bases and J 1 base, with 12 bases left between them. The CDR3 loop spans 15 amino acids. The CDR3: CASSLTRGSGNTIYF. Here the CDR3 DNA reads TGTGCCAGCAGCCTCACGAGGGGGTCTGGAAACACCATATATTTT.

This clone was detected a few times. The chain recombines TRBV7-9 with TRBJ2-7; possibly TRBD1 for D (6 bases). CDR1 and CDR2 (germline): SEHNR, FQNEAQ (reference sequence). This CDR3 comprises 13 residues. Trimming pared 2 bases from V and 5 bases from J, leaving 10 bases between. For the CDR3, the DNA is TGTGCCAGCAGCTTACTGGACAGCGACGAGCAGTACTTC. Translation: CASSLLDSDEQYF.

In this sample, this clone turned up once. This chain connects TRBV6-5 to TRBJ2-1; 8 positions agree with TRBD2. The junction had 6 bases not matched to a gene; V was cut back by 4 bases and J by 4 bases. The CDR3 consists of 15 residues. CDR1 MNHEY and CDR2 SVGAGI come from the germline V gene. The CDR3 DNA follows: TGTGCCAGCAGTTCCGGGGGGGCGGGTTACAATGAGCAGTTCTTC. Its translation: CASSSGGAGYNEQFF.

The rearrangement uses TRBV13 and TRBJ2-5, with TRBD1 matching 8 bases. This CDR3 has 14 residues. Germline V CDR1 and CDR2: PRHDT, FYEKMQ (reference sequence). The ends lost 4 bases at V and 5 bases at J; junction bases unmatched: 6. The CDR3 spells CASSSFQGAETQYF. For the CDR3, the DNA is TGTGCCAGCAGCTCATTCCAGGGGGCTGAGACCCAGTACTTC.

The V call is TRBV27, the J call TRBJ2-7; D may be TRBD1 (5 bases). V was clipped by 5 bases and J by 4 bases, with 15 bases between them. The germline CDR1 and CDR2 sequences are MNHEY and SMNVEV (reference sequence). The CDR3 sequence is 14 residues long. For the CDR3, the DNA is TGTGCCAGCAGTCTCGCGGCAGGGCATTACGAGCAGTACTTC. Residues: CASSLAAGHYEQYF.

The chain carries TRBV9 and TRBJ2-2; no firm D call. Trimming stripped 0 bases from V and 1 base from J, with 4 bases between. The CDR3 covers 14 residues. Germline V gene data show CDR1 as SGDLS and CDR2 as YYNGEE. The CDR3 nucleotides read TGTGCCAGCAGCGTAGACGGGAACACCGGGGAGCTGTTTTTT. It translates to CASSVDGNTGELFF. Based on the CDR3 plus reference TRBV9 and TRBJ2-2, the full variable domain is DSGVTQTPKHLITATGQRVTLRCSPRSGDLSVYWYQQSLDQGLQFLIQYYNGEERAKGNILERFSAQQFPDLHSELNLSSLELGDSALYFCASSVDGNTGELFFGEGSRLTVL.

This chain links TRBV2 with TRBJ1-1, with TRBD1 matching 7 bases. With V trimmed by 9 bases and J by 4 bases, 5 bases remained unmatched. Germline lookup yields CDR1 SNHLY and CDR2 FYNNEI. The CDR3 is made up of 12 amino acids. Written as DNA, the CDR3 is TGTGCCAGGACAGGGCTGGCCACTGAAGCTTTCTTT. Protein: CARTGLATEAFF.

The chain couples TRBV15 to TRBJ1-2; 7 bases agree with TRBD1. CDR1 and CDR2 from the germline V gene are LNHNV and YYDKDF (reference sequence). V lost 3 bases to trimming and J lost 6 bases; unmatched junction nucleotides: 1. The CDR3 loop spans 12 amino acids. CDR3 nucleotide sequence: TGTGCCACCAGCAGCGACAGGGATGGCTACACCTTC. Translation gives CATSSDRDGYTF.